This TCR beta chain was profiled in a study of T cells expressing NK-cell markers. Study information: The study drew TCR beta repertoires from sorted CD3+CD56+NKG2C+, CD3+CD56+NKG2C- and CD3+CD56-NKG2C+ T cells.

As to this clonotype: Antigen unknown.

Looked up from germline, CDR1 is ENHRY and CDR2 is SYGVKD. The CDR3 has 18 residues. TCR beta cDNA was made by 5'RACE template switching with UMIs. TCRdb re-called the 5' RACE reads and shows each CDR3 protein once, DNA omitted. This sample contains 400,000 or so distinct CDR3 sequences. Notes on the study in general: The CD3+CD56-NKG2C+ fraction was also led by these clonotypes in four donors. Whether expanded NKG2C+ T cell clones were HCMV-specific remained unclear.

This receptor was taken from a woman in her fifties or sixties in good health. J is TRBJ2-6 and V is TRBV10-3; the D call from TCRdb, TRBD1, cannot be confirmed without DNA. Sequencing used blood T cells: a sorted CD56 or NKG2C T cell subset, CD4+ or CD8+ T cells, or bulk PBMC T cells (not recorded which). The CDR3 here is CAISEEGKGLTGANVLTF.